This T cell receptor (beta chain) came from a study of spatial heterogeneity in lung cancer. Background on the study: Within raw reads, each unique TCR and UMI combination appeared on average more than ten times.

The length of the CDR3 is 13 residues. The germline CDR1 and CDR2 sequences are MNHEY and SMNVEV (reference sequence). J was trimmed by 7 bases and V by 2 bases; bases with no gene match: 4. Ten or more counts support this clonotype. Found in a library prepared for alpha chains, this beta chain is an off-target read, and its abundance has little meaning. TCRdb ran MiXCR on the 5' RACE reads and lists one entry per CDR3 protein. The sample holds approximately 13,000 distinct CDR3 sequences, 5.2% seen once. Regarding time point: sample taken at primary tumor resection. From tumor, nontumor lung or frozen PBMC, whole RNA was taken unsorted for sequencing. Donation came from approximately 69 patients with untreated early-stage non-small cell lung cancer.

The chain combines TRBV27 with TRBJ1-2; TRBD1 matches 7 bases. This specimen was lung tumor tissue, taken at surgery. This receptor was taken from a human donor with early-stage non-small cell lung cancer. The CDR3 sequence: CASSLQGVPGYTF. The CDR3, as DNA: TGTGCCAGCAGTTTACAGGGGGTGCCTGGCTACACCTTC.